This T cell receptor (beta chain) was recovered during a study of early T cells in non-severe SARS-CoV-2 infection. Background on the study: It was bulk RNA from unsorted whole blood that was sequenced, and the chains were unpaired. Study results and limitations: Comparison of clonotypes with VDJdb favored anti-spike CD8 responses while missing private and CD4 specificities.

cDNA molecules, individually, were tagged with unique molecular identifiers. TCRdb independently ran MiXCR on the 5' RACE reads; one entry per CDR3 protein. The data hold fewer than 80,000 distinct CDR3 sequences, with about 4.6% observed a single time. Germline V gives CDR1 DFQATT, CDR2 SNEGSKA (reference sequence). Trimming at V came to 7 bases and at J to 5 bases, leaving 15 bases not matched to a gene. The CDR3 is 16 amino acids. This clonotype has at least ten counts. Its antigen is not identified. This clonotype was obtained from an adult who was a healthcare worker with PCR-confirmed SARS-CoV-2 infection or an uninfected control (not recorded which). The donor label of this sample is uncertain. The gene calls are TRBV20-1 and TRBJ2-5; TRBD2 matches at 11 bases. The input for sequencing was whole blood, taken at baseline. CDR3 loop: CSVNSGGVSFWETQYF. The CDR3 nucleotides read TGCAGTGTTAATAGCGGGGGGGTCTCATTTTGGGAGACCCAGTACTTC.